This T cell receptor (beta chain) was recovered during a study of OX40 agonist ivuxolimab in advanced cancers. The wider study: Age averaged about 62 years (range roughly 23 to 80), and 80% to 90% were male. Broader study findings: Fewer expanded clones were found on average in CD4+ than in CD8+ T cells. The investigators did not determine what antigen specificity the expanded peripheral T cells had.

As regards this clone: Its specificity is not known.

The method was immunoSEQ multiplex PCR; TCRdb's version includes in-frame clones alone and lacks a portion of them. This sample has 85,000 to 120,000 clones, with over 75% found just once. The length of the CDR3 is 12 residues. Germline CDR1 and CDR2: MDHEN and SYDVKM. Trimming stripped 3 bases from V and 1 base from J, with 3 bases between. The gene calls are TRBV28 and TRBJ1-1; D is ambiguous. The sample in question was CD4+ or CD8+ T cells sorted from blood, obtained in a trial of the OX40 agonist ivuxolimab. This sequence originates from an adult with an advanced solid tumor such as melanoma, head and neck, liver or kidney cancer. The CDR3 DNA reads as TGTGCCAGCAGTTTGTGGAACACTGAAGCTTTCTTT. It specifies CASSLWNTEAFF.